The present entry profiles one TCR beta chain with its context. This specimen belongs to a study of cytomegalovirus exposure and HLA in healthy donors. V was clipped by 3 bases and J by 5 bases, with 8 bases between them. The CDR3 consists of 13 residues. CDR1 is KGHSH, CDR2 LQKENI, per germline. Researchers ran the PCR with 60 Vbeta and 13 Jbeta primers. Sequencing used immunoSEQ multiplex PCR; TCRdb keeps in-frame clones, though not all of them. Among some 160,000 clones, 77% were seen once, and the ten largest hold approximately 1.6%. The sequence derives from a woman between 25 and 40 years old in good health and CMV-seronegative. V is TRBV18 and J is TRBJ1-5; tentative D call: TRBD1 (5 bases). Sequenced: PBMCs. The CDR3 sequence: CASSPGGDQPQHF. The CDR3 nucleotides read TGTGCCAGCTCACCCGGGGGGGATCAGCCCCAGCATTTT. The whole variable domain, remainder taken from reference TRBV18 and TRBJ1-5, is NAGVMQNPRHLVRRRGQEARLRCSPMKGHSHVYWYRQLPEEGLKFMVYLQKENIIDESGMPKERFSAEFPKEGPSILRIQQVVRGDSAAYFCASSPGGDQPQHFGDGTRLSIL.